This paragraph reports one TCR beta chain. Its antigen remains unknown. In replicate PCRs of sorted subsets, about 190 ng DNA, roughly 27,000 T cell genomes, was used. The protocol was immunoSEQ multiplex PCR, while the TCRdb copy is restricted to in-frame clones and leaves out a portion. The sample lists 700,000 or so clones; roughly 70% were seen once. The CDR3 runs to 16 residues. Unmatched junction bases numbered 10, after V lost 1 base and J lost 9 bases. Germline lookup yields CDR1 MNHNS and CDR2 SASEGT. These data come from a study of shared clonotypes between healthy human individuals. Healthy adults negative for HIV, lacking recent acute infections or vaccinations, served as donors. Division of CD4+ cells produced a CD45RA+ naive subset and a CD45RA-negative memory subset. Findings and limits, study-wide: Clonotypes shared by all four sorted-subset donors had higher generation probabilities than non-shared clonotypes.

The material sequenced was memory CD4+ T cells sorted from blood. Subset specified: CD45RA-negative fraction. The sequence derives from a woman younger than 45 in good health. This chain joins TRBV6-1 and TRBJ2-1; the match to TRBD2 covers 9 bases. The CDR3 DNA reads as TGTGCCAGCAGTGAAGGTTTGTTTGCGGGAGGGTTTGAGCAGTTCTTC. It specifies CASSEGLFAGGFEQFF.